This TCR beta chain was documented in a study of identifying expanded T cells in peripheral blood. Regarding the study as a whole: Clone count variance between approximately 2-week samples rose with total template count.

The protocol was immunoSEQ multiplex PCR, while the TCRdb copy is restricted to in-frame clones and leaves out a portion. Among 90,000 to 110,000 clones listed, about 87% were seen once. No infections or other immune events were documented during collection. Germline assignment: CDR1 LNHDA and CDR2 SQIVND (reference sequence). V was trimmed by 5 bases and J by 2 bases, leaving 18 bases between them. This CDR3 is 17 amino acids long. A word on this clone: Its specificity is unknown.

The sequence derives from a person aged 18 to 69 in good health. This sequence joins TRBV19 and TRBJ2-2; D is perhaps TRBD1 (7 bases). Sequenced: blood. CDR3 amino acids: CASSAEGQYDNTGELFF. The CDR3 region has the DNA TGTGCCAGTAGTGCGGAGGGACAGTATGACAACACCGGGGAGCTGTTTTTT.